The following is a TCR beta chain sequence with its context. This sample was included in a study of metastatic and nonmetastatic thyroid tumors. TCRdb reassembled clones from the PCR reads with MiXCR. The table lists about 41,000 clones, 25% to 30% of them singletons, with approximately 9.8% in the top ten. All patients were treatment-naive before thyroid surgery. CDR3 length: 12 amino acids. The germline V and J ends were trimmed by 4 bases and 6 bases, with 9 bases remaining between them. From germline, CDR1 is SGHRS and CDR2 YFSETQ. The source is a male donor with papillary thyroid cancer or a benign thyroid nodule (not recorded which). Some clones in this sample may be carry-over from other donors' samples. The V and J genes are TRBV5-1 and TRBJ2-3; D gene uncertain. Sequencing was performed on blood. CDR3 protein: CASSTVRDTQYF. CDR3 nucleotide sequence: TGCGCCAGCAGCACAGTGAGGGATACGCAGTATTTT.